The source of this TCR beta chain is a study of control samples from healthy donors and cancer patients. The CDR3 is 12 residues long. V was pared by 2 bases and J by 6 bases, with 8 bases between. TCRdb's copy holds only in-frame clones and misses some; the assay was immunoSEQ multiplex PCR. The sample lists about 100,000 clones, 88% occurring once. The sequenced sample was blood. The chain carries TRBV12-3 or TRBV12-4 and TRBJ2-7; D may be TRBD2 (6 bases). This clonotype originated in a man aged 25-40 years in good health. CDR3 sequence (DNA): TGTGCCAGCAGTTTAAGCGGGTTCGAGCAGTACTTC. As protein: CASSLSGFEQYF.